This is a list of T cell receptor beta chains from one sample in a study of shared clonotypes between healthy human individuals. Produced via immunoSEQ multiplex PCR; TCRdb's table is partial and in-frame only. This sample has around 2.3 million clones, with almost 96% found just once. Material: naive CD4+ T cells sorted from blood. These receptors were collected from a man between 18 and 29 years old in good health. Both conserved end residues are part of each CDR3. A D gene is named only where the DNA matches it firmly. Clone size appears in some rows only: once, few, many, or a class for an expanded clone.

V	size	J	D	CDR3	DNA
TRBV19	.	TRBJ1-2	TRBD1	CASSIARGQGRYGYTF	TGTGCCAGTAGTATAGCGAGGGGACAGGGGAGGTATGGCTACACCTTC
TRBV19	.	TRBJ1-4	.	CASSRQVRNEKLFF	TGTGCCAGTAGCAGACAGGTCCGTAATGAAAAACTGTTTTTT
TRBV7-4	.	TRBJ2-5	TRBD2	CASSFGTSGREETQYF	TGTGCCAGCAGCTTCGGGACTAGCGGACGGGAAGAGACCCAGTACTTC
TRBV6-5	.	TRBJ1-1	.	CASSYSTVAEAFF	TGTGCCAGCAGTTACTCAACAGTAGCTGAAGCTTTCTTT
TRBV30	few	TRBJ2-7	.	CAWSSEVTGEQYF	TGTGCCTGGAGTAGTGAGGTTACGGGCGAGCAGTACTTC
TRBV7-9	.	TRBJ1-4	.	CASSQTGPREKLFF	TGTGCCAGCAGCCAGACGGGTCCGCGTGAAAAACTGTTTTTT
TRBV4-1	once	TRBJ1-2	.	CASSSQEVPGYTF	TGCGCCAGCAGCTCACAAGAGGTTCCTGGCTACACCTTC
TRBV19	.	TRBJ2-2	.	CASSISGVNTGELFF	TGTGCCAGTAGTATTTCTGGGGTGAACACCGGGGAGCTGTTTTTT
TRBV5-6	.	TRBJ2-7	.	CASRRRTGGEQYF	TGTGCCAGCAGACGCCGGACGGGTGGCGAGCAGTACTTC
TRBV6-6	once	TRBJ1-2	TRBD1	CASSPLGQGHYGYTF	TGTGCCAGCAGTCCGCTAGGACAGGGACACTATGGCTACACCTTC
TRBV15	once	TRBJ1-5	TRBD1	CATSRDKGRGSNQPQHF	TGTGCCACCAGCAGAGATAAGGGCAGGGGGAGCAATCAGCCCCAGCATTTT
TRBV7-2	.	TRBJ1-4	TRBD1	CASSLEGAWATNEKLFF	TGTGCCAGCAGCTTAGAGGGGGCGTGGGCAACTAATGAAAAACTGTTTTTT
TRBV18	.	TRBJ1-1	.	CASSPGGLTEAFF	TGTGCCAGCTCACCAGGGGGCCTCACTGAAGCTTTCTTT
TRBV30	few	TRBJ2-4	TRBD2	CAWSALAGAKNIQYF	TGTGCCTGGAGTGCATTAGCGGGGGCCAAAAACATTCAGTACTTC
TRBV7-2	.	TRBJ2-7	.	CASSFPSSYEQYF	TGTGCCAGCAGCTTCCCTTCCTCCTACGAGCAGTACTTC
TRBV19	.	TRBJ1-5	TRBD1	CASSTVRTGGDQPQHF	TGTGCCAGTAGTACAGTCCGGACAGGGGGCGATCAGCCCCAGCATTTT
TRBV4-3	.	TRBJ2-7	.	CASSRGGTGYVEQYF	TGCGCCAGCAGCCGGGGGGGGACAGGCTACGTGGAGCAGTACTTC
TRBV30	.	TRBJ2-1	TRBD1	CAWTSAGTGIPSEQFF	TGTGCCTGGACTTCAGCCGGGACAGGGATTCCCAGTGAGCAGTTCTTC
TRBV28	.	TRBJ2-3	.	CASSFRRDTQYF	TGTGCCAGCAGTTTTCGGAGAGATACGCAGTATTTT
TRBV18	.	TRBJ1-1	TRBD1	CASSPLGTGVNTEAFF	TGTGCCAGCTCACCACTGGGCACAGGGGTCAACACTGAAGCTTTCTTT
TRBV11-1	.	TRBJ1-1	TRBD1	CASSLFVGGGTEAFF	TGTGCCAGCAGCTTATTCGTAGGGGGCGGGACTGAAGCTTTCTTT
TRBV7-2	.	TRBJ1-5	.	CASSLLGQNNQPQHF	TGTGCCAGCAGCTTACTCGGGCAGAACAATCAGCCCCAGCATTTT
TRBV7-6	.	TRBJ1-1	.	CASSLGWGRTEAFF	TGTGCCAGCAGCTTAGGCTGGGGGCGAACTGAAGCTTTCTTT
TRBV9	.	TRBJ2-7	TRBD1	CASSETTGIYEQYF	TGTGCCAGCAGTGAAACGACAGGGATATACGAGCAGTACTTC
TRBV2	once	TRBJ2-5	TRBD2	CASNRNSGSGGTQYF	TGTGCCAGCAACAGGAATAGCGGGAGTGGCGGGACCCAGTACTTC
TRBV5-1	once	TRBJ2-7	.	CASSVGTAGEQYF	TGCGCCAGCAGCGTCGGGACGGCGGGAGAGCAGTACTTC
TRBV14	.	TRBJ2-7	.	CASSPTLGAYEQYF	TGTGCCAGCAGCCCGACCTTAGGGGCGTACGAACAGTACTTC
TRBV10-3	.	TRBJ1-2	TRBD1	CATTGTDQGYGYTF	TGTGCCACCACAGGGACAGACCAAGGTTATGGCTACACCTTC
TRBV7-9	.	TRBJ2-5	.	CASSLKRQDQETQYF	TGTGCCAGCAGCTTAAAGAGGCAGGACCAAGAGACCCAGTACTTC
TRBV12-5	.	TRBJ2-4	TRBD1	CASGAGTDQNIQYF	TGTGCTAGTGGTGCAGGGACAGACCAAAACATTCAGTACTTC
TRBV30	.	TRBJ2-3	TRBD2	CAWTGLAGADTQYF	TGTGCCTGGACTGGACTAGCGGGAGCAGATACGCAGTATTTT
TRBV27	.	TRBJ2-2	TRBD1	CASSLGTGNTGELFF	TGTGCCAGCAGTTTGGGGACAGGGAACACCGGGGAGCTGTTTTTT